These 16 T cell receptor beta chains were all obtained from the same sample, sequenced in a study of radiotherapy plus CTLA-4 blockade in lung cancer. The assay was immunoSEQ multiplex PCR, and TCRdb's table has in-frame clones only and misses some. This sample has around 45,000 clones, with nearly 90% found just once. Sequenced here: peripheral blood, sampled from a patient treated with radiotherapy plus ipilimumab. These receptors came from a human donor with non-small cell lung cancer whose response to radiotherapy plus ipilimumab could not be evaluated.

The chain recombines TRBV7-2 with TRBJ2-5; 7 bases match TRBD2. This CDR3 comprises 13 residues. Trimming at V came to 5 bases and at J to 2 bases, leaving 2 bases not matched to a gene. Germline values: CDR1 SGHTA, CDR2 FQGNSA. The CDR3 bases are TGTGCCAGCAGCCTGGGACTACAAGAGACCCAGTACTTC. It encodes CASSLGLQETQYF.

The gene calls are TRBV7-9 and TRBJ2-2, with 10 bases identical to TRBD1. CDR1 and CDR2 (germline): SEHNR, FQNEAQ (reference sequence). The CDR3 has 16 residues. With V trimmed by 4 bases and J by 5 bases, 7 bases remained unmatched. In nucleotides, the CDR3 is TGTGCCAGCAGCTCGACAGGGGGCAACCCAACCGGGGAGCTGTTTTTT. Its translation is CASSSTGGNPTGELFF.

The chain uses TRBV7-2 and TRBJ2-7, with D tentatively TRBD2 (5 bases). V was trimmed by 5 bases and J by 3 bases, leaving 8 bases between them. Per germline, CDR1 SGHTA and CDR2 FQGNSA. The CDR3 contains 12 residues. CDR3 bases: TGTGCCAGCAGCAGCGGACTCTACGAGCAGTACTTC. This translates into CASSSGLYEQYF.

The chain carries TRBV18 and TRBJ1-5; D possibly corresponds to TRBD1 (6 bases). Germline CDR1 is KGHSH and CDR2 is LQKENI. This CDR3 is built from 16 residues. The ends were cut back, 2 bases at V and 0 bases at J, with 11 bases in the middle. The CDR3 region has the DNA TGTGCCAGCTCACCAGGACGACAGGTTAGCAATCAGCCCCAGCATTTT. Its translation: CASSPGRQVSNQPQHF. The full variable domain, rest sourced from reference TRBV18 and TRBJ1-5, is NAGVMQNPRHLVRRRGQEARLRCSPMKGHSHVYWYRQLPEEGLKFMVYLQKENIIDESGMPKERFSAEFPKEGPSILRIQQVVRGDSAAYFCASSPGRQVSNQPQHFGDGTRLSIL.

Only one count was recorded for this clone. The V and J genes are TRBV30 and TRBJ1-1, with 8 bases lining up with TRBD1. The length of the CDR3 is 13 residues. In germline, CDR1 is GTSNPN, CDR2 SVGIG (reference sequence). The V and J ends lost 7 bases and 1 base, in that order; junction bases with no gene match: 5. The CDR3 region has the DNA TGTGCCTACAAGGGACAGGAGAACACTGAAGCTTTCTTT. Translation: CAYKGQENTEAFF.

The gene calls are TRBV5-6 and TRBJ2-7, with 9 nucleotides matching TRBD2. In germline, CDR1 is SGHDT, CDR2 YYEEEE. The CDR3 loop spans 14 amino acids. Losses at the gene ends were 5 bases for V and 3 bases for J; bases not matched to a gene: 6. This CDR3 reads CASRLWTSDYEQYF. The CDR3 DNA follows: TGTGCCAGCAGACTTTGGACTAGCGACTACGAGCAGTACTTC.

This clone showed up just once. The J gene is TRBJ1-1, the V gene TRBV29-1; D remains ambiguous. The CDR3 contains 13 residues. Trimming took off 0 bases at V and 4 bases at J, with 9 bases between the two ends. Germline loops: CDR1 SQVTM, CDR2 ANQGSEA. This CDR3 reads CSVEDGSGTEAFF. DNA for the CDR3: TGCAGCGTTGAAGACGGCTCAGGCACTGAAGCTTTCTTT.

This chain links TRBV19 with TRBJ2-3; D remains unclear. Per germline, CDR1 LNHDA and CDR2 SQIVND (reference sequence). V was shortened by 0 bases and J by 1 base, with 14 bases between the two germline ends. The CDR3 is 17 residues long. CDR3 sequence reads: CASSIDSSPSGTDTQYF. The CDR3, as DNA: TGTGCCAGTAGTATAGATTCGAGCCCTTCTGGCACAGATACGCAGTATTTT.

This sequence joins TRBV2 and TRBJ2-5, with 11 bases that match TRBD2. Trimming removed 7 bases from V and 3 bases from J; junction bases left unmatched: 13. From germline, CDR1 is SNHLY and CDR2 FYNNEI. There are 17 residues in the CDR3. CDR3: CASKESSGGSVKETQYF. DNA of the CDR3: TGTGCCAGCAAAGAGTCTAGCGGGGGGTCGGTTAAAGAGACCCAGTACTTC.

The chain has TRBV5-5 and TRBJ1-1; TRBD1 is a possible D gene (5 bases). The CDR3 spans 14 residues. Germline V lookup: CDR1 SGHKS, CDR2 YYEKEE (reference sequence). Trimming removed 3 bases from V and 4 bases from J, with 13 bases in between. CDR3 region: CASSWARGGTEAFF. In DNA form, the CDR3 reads TGTGCCAGCAGCTGGGCTCGGGGGGGCACTGAAGCTTTCTTT. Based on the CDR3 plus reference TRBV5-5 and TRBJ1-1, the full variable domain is DAGVTQSPTHLIKTRGQQVTLRCSPISGHKSVSWYQQVLGQGPQFIFQYYEKEERGRGNFPDRFSARQFPNYSSELNVNALLLGDSALYLCASSWARGGTEAFFGQGTRLTVV.

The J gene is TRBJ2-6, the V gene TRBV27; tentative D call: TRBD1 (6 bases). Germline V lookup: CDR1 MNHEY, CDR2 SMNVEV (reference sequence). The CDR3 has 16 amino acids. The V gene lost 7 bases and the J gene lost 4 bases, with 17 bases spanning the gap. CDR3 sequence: CASTLRGTLGANVLTF. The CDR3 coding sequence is TGTGCCAGCACCCTACGAGGGACACTAGGGGCCAACGTCCTGACTTTC.

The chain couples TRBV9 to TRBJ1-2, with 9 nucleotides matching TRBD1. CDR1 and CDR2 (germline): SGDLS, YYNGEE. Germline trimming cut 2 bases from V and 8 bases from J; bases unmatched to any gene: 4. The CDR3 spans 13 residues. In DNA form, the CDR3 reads TGTGCCAGCAGCGTGACACAGGGGGCCGGCTACACCTTC. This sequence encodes CASSVTQGAGYTF.

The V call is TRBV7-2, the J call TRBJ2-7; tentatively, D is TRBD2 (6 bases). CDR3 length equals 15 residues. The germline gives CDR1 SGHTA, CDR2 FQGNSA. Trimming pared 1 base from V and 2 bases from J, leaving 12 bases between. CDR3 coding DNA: TGTGCCAGCAGCTTAGAAAGCGGGTCCACCTACGAGCAGTACTTC. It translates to CASSLESGSTYEQYF.

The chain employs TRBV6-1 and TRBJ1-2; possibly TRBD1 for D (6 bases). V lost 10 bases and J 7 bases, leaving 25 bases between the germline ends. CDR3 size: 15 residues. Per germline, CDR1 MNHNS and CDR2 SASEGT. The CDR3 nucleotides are TGTGCCATAGATAAGGACAGTGGGCGGCTAGGTGGCTACACCTTC. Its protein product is CAIDKDSGRLGGYTF.

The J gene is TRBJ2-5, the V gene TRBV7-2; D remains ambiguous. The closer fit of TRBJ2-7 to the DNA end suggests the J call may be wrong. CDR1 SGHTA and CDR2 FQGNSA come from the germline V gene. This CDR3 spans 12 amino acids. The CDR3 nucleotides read TGTGCCAGCAGCTTAGTACTGTACGAGCAGTACTTC. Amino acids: CASSLVLYEQYF.

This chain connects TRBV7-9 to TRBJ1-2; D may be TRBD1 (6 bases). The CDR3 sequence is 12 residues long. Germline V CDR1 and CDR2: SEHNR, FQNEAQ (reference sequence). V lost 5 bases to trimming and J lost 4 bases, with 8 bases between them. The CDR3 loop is CASSTDSYGYTF. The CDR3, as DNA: TGTGCCAGCAGCACGGACAGCTATGGCTACACCTTC.